This T cell receptor (beta chain) was found in a study of cytotoxic CD8 clonotypes in ibrutinib-treated CLL. Study at large: After treatment lasting a median 12 months, range 6 to 36, response samples were collected.

Trimming pared 5 bases from V and 4 bases from J, leaving 15 bases between. CDR1 and CDR2 (germline): LNHDA, SQIVND (reference sequence). CDR3 length: 15 residues. TCRdb's table, derived via immunoSEQ multiplex PCR, lists solely in-frame clones and lacks some. The table has about 140,000 clones, 85% to 95% seen once. A remark on this clone: Its target is not known.

Regarding the study as a whole: Treatment saw public clonotypes, which were uncommon, either contract or stay stable. Clonality measured at baseline exceeded age-matched healthy donors, tracking circulating CD8+ T-cell counts.

V usage is TRBV19 and J usage is TRBJ1-3; D is possibly TRBD1 (6 bases). This specimen was PBMCs, taken after 12 months of ibrutinib treatment. The receptor was isolated from a human donor with chronic lymphocytic leukemia. The CDR3 region is CASSPSGGGGNTIYF. CDR3 nucleotides: TGTGCCAGTAGTCCCTCCGGGGGCGGAGGAAACACCATATATTTT.